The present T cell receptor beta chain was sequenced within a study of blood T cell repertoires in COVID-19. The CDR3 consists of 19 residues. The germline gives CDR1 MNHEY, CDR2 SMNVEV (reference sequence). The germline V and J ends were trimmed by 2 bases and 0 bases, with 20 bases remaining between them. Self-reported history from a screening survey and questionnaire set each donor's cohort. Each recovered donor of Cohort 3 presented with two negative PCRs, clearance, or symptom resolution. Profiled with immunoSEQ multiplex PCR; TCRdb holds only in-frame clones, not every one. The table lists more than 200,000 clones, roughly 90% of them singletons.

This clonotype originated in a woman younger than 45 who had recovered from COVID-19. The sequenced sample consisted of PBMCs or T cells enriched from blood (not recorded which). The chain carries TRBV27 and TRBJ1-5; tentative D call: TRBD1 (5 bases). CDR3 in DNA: TGTGCCAGCAGTTTAAGGGGATCCTTATCCTTATATAGCAATCAGCCCCAGCATTTT. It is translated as CASSLRGSLSLYSNQPQHF.